This T cell receptor beta chain was captured in a study of patients and donors after allogeneic stem cell transplantation. This clonotype was found a few times. TCRdb recomputed calls from the RT-PCR reads with MiXCR, one row per CDR3 protein. The table includes over 400,000 distinct CDR3 sequences, 16% detected once. CDR3 length equals 13 residues. The V gene lost 0 bases and the J gene lost 8 bases, with 13 bases spanning the gap. Germline CDR1 is DFQATT and CDR2 is SNEGSKA (reference sequence). Sequencing input: blood, either unsorted or a sorted T cell fraction (not recorded which). This TCR was sampled from a human donor who was either an allogeneic HSCT recipient or a stem cell or donor lymphocyte infusion donor (not recorded which). It is not recorded whose cells these are; they may come from a transplant donor. The rearrangement links TRBV20-1 to TRBJ1-2; D is possibly TRBD1 (5 bases). The CDR3 bases are TGCAGTGCTAGAGATTTACAGGTCGGGGGCTACACCTTC. Translating gives CSARDLQVGGYTF.